This is a list of T cell receptor beta chains from one sample in a study of shared clonotypes between healthy human individuals. Profiling relied on immunoSEQ multiplex PCR, and the TCRdb table lists in-frame clones only, not all of them. The sample consists of some 1,900,000 clones, roughly 95% of them appearing once. Material: naive CD8+ T cells sorted from blood. The receptors were gathered from a man aged 18 to 35 in good health. Both conserved end residues are part of each CDR3. The D gene is left open where the match is weak. Expanded clones get a size class; other rows say once, few or many, or leave the size out.

cdr3_nt	cdr3_aa	v_call	j_call	d_call	clone_size
TGTGCCAGCAGCACCGGGACAGGGGGCGAGCAGTACTTC	CASSTGTGGEQYF	TRBV5-6	TRBJ2-7	TRBD1	NA
TGTGCCAGCAGTGGGCCAGGGGGGCTAATAGTCCCCCAGTACTTC	CASSGPGGLIVPQYF	TRBV2	TRBJ2-5	NA	NA
TGTGCCAGTAGTGCAGGACCCTACGAGCAGTACTTC	CASSAGPYEQYF	TRBV19	TRBJ2-7	NA	once
TGTGCCAGCAGCTCCCTAGCGGGGGGTGGCAATGAGCAGTTCTTC	CASSSLAGGGNEQFF	TRBV7-3	TRBJ2-1	TRBD2	NA
TGTGCCAGCAGCCCAGGCGGGACAGTGGGAAGCCTGCAAGAGACCCAGTACTTC	CASSPGGTVGSLQETQYF	TRBV9	TRBJ2-5	NA	NA
TGTGCCAGCAGCTTCTCCGGGACCGGTCTCTCACCCCTCCACTTT	CASSFSGTGLSPLHF	TRBV5-6	TRBJ1-6	NA	NA
TGCGCCAGCAGCCAAGAGGCTCTAGCTGACTACTACGAGCAGTACTTC	CASSQEALADYYEQYF	TRBV4-1	TRBJ2-7	NA	NA
TGTGCCACACGGGGCGTCGGGACAGCGAGCTCCTATAATTCACCCCTCCACTTT	CATRGVGTASSYNSPLHF	TRBV28	TRBJ1-6	TRBD1	NA
TGTGCCAGCAGCGTAGGGGACAGAGCAGAGACCCAGTACTTC	CASSVGDRAETQYF	TRBV9	TRBJ2-5	TRBD1	NA
TGCGCCAGCAGCCAAGACAGGATGGGGTACGAGCAGTACTTC	CASSQDRMGYEQYF	TRBV4-1	TRBJ2-7	NA	NA
TGCGCCAGCAGCCGTGTAGCGGGAGCAGATACGCAGTATTTT	CASSRVAGADTQYF	TRBV4-1	TRBJ2-3	TRBD2	NA
TGTGCCAGCAGCTTAGCCAGCATCGACAATCAGCCCCAGCATTTT	CASSLASIDNQPQHF	TRBV7-9	TRBJ1-5	NA	NA
TGTGCCAGTAGTCTAGCGGGCTCCTACGAGCAGTACTTC	CASSLAGSYEQYF	TRBV19	TRBJ2-7	TRBD2	NA
TGTGCCATCTCGGACTCTGGAAACACCATATATTTT	CAISDSGNTIYF	TRBV28	TRBJ1-3	NA	NA
TGTGCCTCTATAACAGGACAGGGAAGGATCATGAACACTGAAGCTTTCTTT	CASITGQGRIMNTEAFF	TRBV30	TRBJ1-1	TRBD1	NA
TGCGCCAGCAGCTTGGGTGGCGCCGGGGAGCTGTTTTTT	CASSLGGAGELFF	TRBV5-1	TRBJ2-2	NA	NA
TGTGCCAGTAGTCCCCGGATTGGGACGGATCTCTACGAGCAGTACTTC	CASSPRIGTDLYEQYF	TRBV19	TRBJ2-7	NA	NA
TGTGCCAGCAGCCAACTGAGCGGCCAAGATACGCAGTATTTT	CASSQLSGQDTQYF	TRBV6-6	TRBJ2-3	NA	NA
TGTGCCAGCAGTGAACTACTGGACACCGGGGAGCTGTTTTTT	CASSELLDTGELFF	TRBV6-1	TRBJ2-2	NA	NA
TGTGCCAGCAGCCCAGGCGGGACTACCCAAGAGACCCAGTACTTC	CASSPGGTTQETQYF	TRBV6-5	TRBJ2-5	TRBD2	NA
TGCGCCAGCAGCCAAAGACTAGGAGAGACCCAGTACTTC	CASSQRLGETQYF	TRBV4-1	TRBJ2-5	NA	NA
TGTGCCAGCAGCTCCAACCAGGGGGACAGGGTCGTTCCCTACGAGCAGTACTTC	CASSSNQGDRVVPYEQYF	TRBV7-9	TRBJ2-7	TRBD1	NA
TGTGCCAGCAGTGAGGTTACAGGGATCACAGATACGCAGTATTTT	CASSEVTGITDTQYF	TRBV6-1	TRBJ2-3	NA	NA
TGTGCCAGCAGGGGGACTGATGGAACTAGAAATGAAAAACTGTTTTTT	CASRGTDGTRNEKLFF	TRBV27	TRBJ1-4	NA	NA
TGTGCCAGCAGCTTAGGTCTCAATCAGCCCCAGCATTTT	CASSLGLNQPQHF	TRBV13	TRBJ1-5	NA	NA
TGTGCCAGCAGCCCAAGAAGTGAAGAGACCCAGTACTTC	CASSPRSEETQYF	TRBV5-4	TRBJ2-5	NA	once
TGTGCCAGCAGATCGACAGGGGCCTTTAACTATGGCTACACCTTC	CASRSTGAFNYGYTF	TRBV28	TRBJ1-2	TRBD1	once
TGTGCCAGCAGCTCCCTAGCGGGAGTGGGGGAGACCCAGTACTTC	CASSSLAGVGETQYF	TRBV7-9	TRBJ2-5	TRBD2	NA
TGTGCCAGCAGTTACCCACCCTACGAGCAGTACTTC	CASSYPPYEQYF	TRBV6-5	TRBJ2-7	NA	NA
TGTGCCAGCAGCTTATCAGGGGGCCCCGGTCAGCCCCAGCATTTT	CASSLSGGPGQPQHF	TRBV7-2	TRBJ1-5	TRBD1	NA
TGTGCCAGCAGCCTATTTTATAGCACAGATACGCAGTATTTT	CASSLFYSTDTQYF	TRBV14	TRBJ2-3	NA	NA
TGTGCCAGCAGCCCTCTATCGGGGGGCGAGGGCACAGATACGCAGTATTTT	CASSPLSGGEGTDTQYF	TRBV9	TRBJ2-3	NA	NA
TGTGCCAGCAGCTCCGGCGGAAAGGACTATAGCAATGAGCAGTTCTTC	CASSSGGKDYSNEQFF	TRBV11-2	TRBJ2-1	NA	NA